This passage covers 27 T cell receptor beta chains from one sample sequenced in a study of blood T cell repertoires in COVID-19. Sequencing was performed with immunoSEQ multiplex PCR; in TCRdb, only in-frame clones are kept and a portion is missing. The data contain 150,000 to 200,000 clones, 70% to 90% of them singletons. The sample consisted of peripheral blood. Every receptor here comes from a man between 60 and 70 years old with acute or convalescent COVID-19.

The CDR3 DNA reads as TGTGCCAGCAGCCAAGATCTTGTTAGGGGAACCTACGAGCAGTACTTC. Encoded protein: CASSQDLVRGTYEQYF. The V and J genes are TRBV4-2 and TRBJ2-7, with D tentatively TRBD1 (5 bases). Trimming left V 0 bases short and J 2 bases short, with 14 bases between. Germline loops: CDR1 LGHNA, CDR2 YNFKEQ. The CDR3 covers 16 residues.

This chain links TRBV18 with TRBJ1-1, with D unresolved. Germline values: CDR1 KGHSH, CDR2 LQKENI. This CDR3 has 10 amino acids. The germline V and J ends were trimmed by 3 bases and 8 bases, with 4 bases remaining between them. The CDR3 bases are TGTGCCAGCTCACCGTTAGAAGCTTTCTTT. Translating gives CASSPLEAFF.

The chain carries TRBV5-1 and TRBJ2-3, with 10 nucleotides matching TRBD2. CDR1 and CDR2 (germline): SGHRS, YFSETQ. Unmatched junction bases numbered 10, after V lost 4 bases and J lost 2 bases. The CDR3 has 17 amino acids. The CDR3 nucleotides are TGCGCCAGCAGCCCCTGGGGTAGCGGGAGGTCCACAGATACGCAGTATTTT. This gives the protein CASSPWGSGRSTDTQYF.

The chain uses TRBV28 and TRBJ2-7; TRBD2 aligns across 8 bases. Trimming took 5 bases from V and 1 from J; bases not matched to a gene: 7. Germline V gene lookup returns CDR1 MDHEN and CDR2 SYDVKM. The CDR3 consists of 15 residues. CDR3 protein: CASSKPGLGSYEQYF. The CDR3 region has the DNA TGTGCCAGCAGTAAACCGGGACTAGGTTCCTACGAGCAGTACTTC.

The genes are TRBV5-6 and TRBJ2-5, with a possible D match to TRBD1 (5 bases). Germline CDR1 and CDR2: SGHDT and YYEEEE. The V end lost 1 base, the J end lost 5 bases, and 15 bases lay between the germline ends. The CDR3 covers 15 residues. The CDR3 here is CASSLSRQKGETQYF. The CDR3 coding sequence is TGTGCCAGCAGCTTGTCTCGACAGAAGGGGGAGACCCAGTACTTC.

The rearrangement links TRBV29-1 to TRBJ2-2; TRBD2 aligns across 9 bases. Germline lookup yields CDR1 SQVTM and CDR2 ANQGSEA. The V gene end was trimmed by 3 bases and the J gene end by 5 bases; junction bases not matched to a gene: 10. CDR3 length: 16 residues. The CDR3 spells CSVEGLAGRITGELFF. The DNA of the CDR3 is TGCAGCGTTGAGGGGCTAGCGGGGCGAATAACCGGGGAGCTGTTTTTT.

The chain joins TRBV11-2 to TRBJ2-7; 8 bases map to TRBD1. The CDR3 contains 13 residues. CDR1 is SGHAT and CDR2 is FQNNGV in the germline V gene. Trimming took 5 bases from V and 5 from J; bases not matched to a gene: 5. CDR3 in amino acids: CASSAGQENEQYF. CDR3 in DNA: TGTGCCAGCAGCGCGGGACAGGAGAACGAGCAGTACTTC.

This clone was found once. The chain links TRBV5-8 to TRBJ2-1, with 15 bases aligning to TRBD2. J lost 5 bases, V lost 0 bases, and 6 bases had no gene match. The CDR3 is made up of 18 amino acids. From germline, CDR1 is SGHTS and CDR2 YDEGEE. The CDR3 DNA is TGTGCCAGCAGCTTGGAAGGGACTAGCGGGAGGTCCCACAATGAGCAGTTCTTC. It codes for CASSLEGTSGRSHNEQFF.

The V gene is TRBV21-1, the J gene TRBJ2-1; the table names TRBD2, a call not compared with the DNA. TRBV21-1 is a listed pseudogene. The length of the CDR3 is 17 residues. In nucleotides, the CDR3 is TGTGCCAGCACCCTCGGGGACTGCACAAGCTCCTACAATGAGCAGTTCTTC. It encodes CASTLGDCTSSYNEQFF.

The chain couples TRBV7-2 to TRBJ1-4; D possibly corresponds to TRBD1 (6 bases). Trimming removed 4 bases at V and 8 bases at J, with 20 bases between. CDR3 length: 16 amino acids. CDR1 and CDR2 from the germline V gene are SGHTA and FQGNSA. CDR3 sequence reads: CASSSPTDRLGEKLFF. DNA for the CDR3: TGTGCCAGCAGCTCCCCAACCGACAGGCTGGGGGAAAAACTGTTTTTT.

This chain links TRBV2 with TRBJ1-2; no firm D call. Trimming cost V 5 bases and J 6 bases, with 13 bases left between them. This CDR3 contains 13 residues. From germline, CDR1 is SNHLY and CDR2 FYNNEI. The CDR3 protein is CASSRRIEDGYTF. In nucleotides, the CDR3 is TGTGCCAGCAGTCGACGGATAGAGGATGGCTACACCTTC.

This chain connects TRBV5-1 to TRBJ1-4, with a tentative D call TRBD1 (6 bases). The CDR3 length is 14 residues. From germline, CDR1 is SGHRS and CDR2 YFSETQ. The ends were cut back, 5 bases at V and 4 bases at J, with 12 bases in the middle. DNA for the CDR3: TGCGCCAGCAGTCGCGACAGGAGTAATGAAAAACTGTTTTTT. Amino acids: CASSRDRSNEKLFF.

The V and J genes are TRBV3-1 (or the pseudogene TRBV3-2) and TRBJ2-5; 14 bases line up with TRBD2. The V and J ends lost 1 base and 5 bases, in that order; junction bases with no gene match: 6. Per germline, CDR1 LGHDT and CDR2 YNNKEL (reference sequence). The CDR3 consists of 17 residues. In DNA, the CDR3 is TGTGCCAGCAGCCAAGGCGGGACTAGCGGGGGCCCGGAGACCCAGTACTTC. Its protein product is CASSQGGTSGGPETQYF.

This clone came up a few times. The chain is built from TRBV10-1 and TRBJ1-6; TRBD1 matches 10 bases. With 7 bases clipped from V and 5 bases from J, the junction kept 11 bases outside the gene matches. Germline values: CDR1 WNHNN, CDR2 SYGVQD (reference sequence). The CDR3 has 17 amino acids. The CDR3 protein is CASNAWDRGRNNSPLHF. In DNA, the CDR3 is TGCGCCAGCAATGCGTGGGACAGGGGTAGAAATAATTCACCCCTCCACTTT.

On this clone itself: Distinct nucleotide sequences in the sample also encode this CDR3. V usage is TRBV5-1 and J usage is TRBJ2-2, with D possibly TRBD1 on 5 matching bases. V was cut by 0 bases and J by 5 bases, with 11 bases left in between. The germline V gene has CDR1 SGHRS and CDR2 YFSETQ. The CDR3 loop spans 15 amino acids. Here the CDR3 reads CASSLVRGGTGELFF. The CDR3 DNA follows: TGCGCCAGCAGCTTGGTTAGGGGTGGAACCGGGGAGCTGTTTTTT. Based on the CDR3 plus reference TRBV5-1 and TRBJ2-2, the full variable domain is KAGVTQTPRYLIKTRGQQVTLSCSPISGHRSVSWYQQTPGQGLQFLFEYFSETQRNKGNFPGRFSGRQFSNSRSEMNVSTLELGDSALYLCASSLVRGGTGELFFGEGSRLTVL.

The CDR3 DNA reads as TGTGCCAGCAGCCCAAAGAGAGCAGGGGGGGAGCTGTTTTTT. Its protein is CASSPKRAGGELFF. The chain links TRBV3-1 (or the pseudogene TRBV3-2) to TRBJ2-2; D is possibly TRBD1 (5 bases). Germline-derived CDR1 and CDR2 are LGHDT and YNNKEL (reference sequence). The CDR3 is 14 residues long. V lost 4 bases and J 8 bases, leaving 14 bases between the germline ends.

The chain links TRBV5-1 to TRBJ1-3; D gene unclear. Deletions cut 1 base from V and 0 bases from J, with 11 bases between. This CDR3 is built from 16 residues. Germline values: CDR1 SGHRS, CDR2 YFSETQ. CDR3 region: CASSLSWSTSGNTIYF. The CDR3 region has the DNA TGCGCCAGCAGCTTGTCGTGGAGTACCTCTGGAAACACCATATATTTT.

The chain combines TRBV5-1 with TRBJ1-1; 9 bases are a match to TRBD1. CDR1 is SGHRS and CDR2 is YFSETQ in the germline V gene. The CDR3 extends over 15 amino acids. Germline trimming cut 4 bases from V and 3 bases from J; bases unmatched to any gene: 7. CDR3 sequence reads: CASSPGTGTYTEAFF. For the CDR3, the DNA is TGCGCCAGCAGCCCCGGGACAGGGACATACACTGAAGCTTTCTTT.

V and J are TRBV7-8 and TRBJ2-3, with TRBD2 matching 10 bases. The CDR3 runs 13 residues. The trim removed 5 bases at V and 6 bases at J, leaving 2 bases unmatched. Germline V gene lookup returns CDR1 SGHVS and CDR2 FQNEAQ. CDR3 protein: CASSRGLADTQYF. In DNA, the CDR3 is TGTGCCAGCAGCCGGGGACTAGCGGATACGCAGTATTTT.

This clone has only one observation. This chain joins TRBV11-2 and TRBJ2-1; 8 nucleotides align to TRBD2. Germline lookup yields CDR1 SGHAT and CDR2 FQNNGV. With 5 bases clipped from V and 7 bases from J, the junction kept 10 bases outside the gene matches. CDR3 length equals 15 residues. CDR3 sequence: CASSVSGGLENEQFF. CDR3 DNA: TGTGCCAGCAGCGTCTCCGGGGGACTAGAAAATGAGCAGTTCTTC.

The sample holds one count of this clone. V usage is TRBV6-5 and J usage is TRBJ1-3; 10 nucleotides line up with TRBD1. The CDR3 has 14 residues. CDR1 is MNHEY and CDR2 is SVGAGI in the germline V gene. V was clipped by 6 bases and J by 4 bases; unmatched bases: 3. The CDR3 sequence: CASREGQGGNTIYF. The CDR3 coding sequence is TGTGCCAGCAGAGAGGGACAGGGGGGAAACACCATATATTTT.

The rearrangement uses TRBV6-5 and TRBJ2-6; D unclear. This CDR3 has 15 residues. Germline V CDR1 and CDR2: MNHEY, SVGAGI. Trimming shortened V by 5 bases and J by 0 bases, and 8 bases separated the two germline ends. CDR3 region: CASSQVGSGANVLTF. CDR3 DNA sequence: TGTGCCAGCAGTCAGGTCGGCTCTGGGGCCAACGTCCTGACTTTC.

DNA for the CDR3: TGCGCCAGCGGGACTTACAGGGGGCTTGAAAAACTGTTTTTT. Residues: CASGTYRGLEKLFF. The chain combines TRBV23-1 with TRBJ1-4; 9 bases align to TRBD1. Being an ORF, TRBV23-1 has a function that is uncertain. V was pared by 8 bases and J by 7 bases, with 8 bases of the junction left unmatched. The CDR3 consists of 14 residues.

The rearrangement links TRBV3-1 (or the pseudogene TRBV3-2) to TRBJ1-5; maybe TRBD1 (5 bases). V lost 1 base, J lost 9 bases, and 16 bases lay in between. This CDR3 is built from 15 residues. Germline CDR1 reads LGHDT; CDR2 reads YNNKEL (reference sequence). Written as DNA, the CDR3 is TGTGCCAGCAGCCAAGGTATTGGGGCCCAGGGGCCCCAGCATTTT. Its translation: CASSQGIGAQGPQHF.

The chain combines TRBV7-2 with TRBJ2-7, with 9 bases fitting TRBD2. The V gene's germline CDR1 is SGHTA and CDR2 FQGNSA. V shed 1 base, J shed 0 bases, and the junction held 10 bases outside the gene matches. CDR3 length: 18 residues. The CDR3 bases are TGTGCCAGCAGCTTAGTGGGACTAGCCCTAGACCGCTCCTACGAGCAGTACTTC. Translation: CASSLVGLALDRSYEQYF.

The CDR3 loop is CSVTAPGGFDTIYF. In nucleotides, the CDR3 is TGCAGCGTCACAGCTCCCGGAGGGTTTGACACCATATATTTT. The V gene is TRBV29-1, the J gene TRBJ1-3; D remains ambiguous. This CDR3 is built from 14 residues. Germline CDR1 reads SQVTM; CDR2 reads ANQGSEA. The V end was cut by 6 bases, the J end by 8 bases, with 20 bases between.

In this sample, this clone turned up once. Relative to the germline gene, one junction end is altered; a read error may explain this. V gene TRBV30 combines with J gene TRBJ1-5, with D unclear. Per the germline V gene, CDR1 is GTSNPN and CDR2 is SVGIG (reference sequence). This CDR3 comprises 15 residues. The CDR3: CAWSLAGYSNQPQHF. The CDR3 DNA reads TGTGCTTGGAGTTTAGCCGGGTATAGCAATCAGCCCCAGCATTTT.